A selection of T cell receptor beta chains follows, all from one sample in a study of TIL therapy for anti-PD-1-resistant metastatic lung cancer. Using immunoSEQ multiplex PCR, the repertoire was profiled, and TCRdb retains in-frame clones only, with some absent. The sample carries just under 60,000 clones, around 63% recorded once. The specimen was blood, collected at baseline. Receptors originate from a person aged 25-85 years with non-small cell lung cancer. The CDR3 runs from the conserved cysteine through the conserved F or W. Fields, in order: V gene, CDR3 length, clone size, D gene, J gene, CDR3 DNA, CDR3 protein. D genes are given only for firm matches. Size is stated for part of the rows, as once, few or many counts, or as a class when the clone is expanded.

>TRBV5-6|13|-|TRBD1|TRBJ1-2
TGTGCCAGTCAAACAGGGGAGGTGGATGGCTACACCTTC
CASQTGEVDGYTF
>TRBV9|15|-|TRBD2|TRBJ2-1
TGTGCCAGCAGCCCACTAGCGGGAAAGTACAATGAGCAGTTCTTC
CASSPLAGKYNEQFF
>TRBV7-6|15|-|-|TRBJ2-5
TGTGCCAGCAGCCGAACGACGGATCACCAAGAGACCCAGTACTTC
CASSRTTDHQETQYF
>TRBV5-1|15|-|-|TRBJ1-1
TGCGCCAGCAGCTCGGATACCGGGCTGAACACTGAAGCTTTCTTT
CASSSDTGLNTEAFF
>TRBV9|13|few|-|TRBJ1-4
TGTGCCAGCAGCGTAGGTCTTAATGAAAAACTGTTTTTT
CASSVGLNEKLFF
>TRBV7-9|14|-|-|TRBJ2-1
TGTGCCAGCAGTTTAACTGGACAGTACAATGAGCAGTTCTTC
CASSLTGQYNEQFF
>TRBV27|16|-|-|TRBJ1-1
TGTGCCAGCAGTCGCCTTGGGGGGAAAGCGAACACTGAAGCTTTCTTT
CASSRLGGKANTEAFF
>TRBV28|15|once|-|TRBJ1-6
TGTGCCAGCAGTTTGGTCGGTCTGATGAATTCACCCCTCCACTTT
CASSLVGLMNSPLHF
>TRBV6-6|16|-|-|TRBJ1-3
TGTGCCAGCAGTCCCCGGGGGCGGCCCTCTGGAAACACCATATATTTT
CASSPRGRPSGNTIYF
>TRBV5-1|17|-|-|TRBJ2-1
TGCGCCAGCAGCCAACAGCCCGGGGTGGTTGTAGTGGGTGAGCAGTTCTTC
CASSQQPGVVVVGEQFF
>TRBV10-2|15|few|-|TRBJ1-5
TGCGCCAGCAGTGACCTAGGACAGATCAATCAGCCCCAGCATTTT
CASSDLGQINQPQHF
>TRBV2|14|-|-|TRBJ1-2
TGTGCCAGCACCGGCGGGGGACCTAACTATGGCTACACCTTC
CASTGGGPNYGYTF
>TRBV28|16|-|-|TRBJ1-5
TGTGCCAGCAGTCCCCAGGGAATCGGAAGCAATCAGCCCCAGCATTTT
CASSPQGIGSNQPQHF
>TRBV28|17|-|-|TRBJ1-5
TGTGCCAGCAGTTTAACAGGCGGCAGTTATAGCAATCAGCCCCAGCATTTT
CASSLTGGSYSNQPQHF
>TRBV19|16|-|TRBD2|TRBJ2-7
TGTGCCAGTAGTGCCGGACTAGCGGGAGGGACCTACGAGCAGTACTTC
CASSAGLAGGTYEQYF
>TRBV6-1|14|-|-|TRBJ2-3
TGTGCCAGCAAGTTAGACGATCGGACAGATACGCAGTATTTT
CASKLDDRTDTQYF
>TRBV12-5|14|-|-|TRBJ1-3
TGTGCTAGTGGCCGCAGTATCTCTGGAAACACCATATATTTT
CASGRSISGNTIYF
>TRBV7-2|14|-|-|TRBJ1-1
TGTGCCAGCAGCTTAATATCAGGGGAGGCTGAAGCTTTCTTT
CASSLISGEAEAFF
>TRBV14|13|-|-|TRBJ1-1
TGTGCCAGCAGCCAAGGGAGGAACACTGAAGCTTTCTTT
CASSQGRNTEAFF
>TRBV19|15|few|-|TRBJ1-2
TGTGCCAGTAGTATAGACCCCCGGGGAGGGGCAGGCTACACCTTC
CASSIDPRGGAGYTF
>TRBV5-1|14|few|-|TRBJ1-2
TGCGCCAGCAGCTTGGACACGGAAGGATTTGGCTACACCTTC
CASSLDTEGFGYTF
>TRBV4-1|16|-|-|TRBJ1-4
TGCGCCAGCAGCCAAGAATCCCGGGGGACTAATGAAAAACTGTTTTTT
CASSQESRGTNEKLFF
>TRBV7-7|17|few|-|TRBJ1-1
TGTGCTAGCAGCACACTACAGGGTATTGGGTGGAACACTGAAGCTTTCTTT
CASSTLQGIGWNTEAFF
>TRBV11-3|12|-|-|TRBJ2-7
TGTGCCAGCAGCTTAGGCTCCAGCCCGCAGTACTTC
CASSLGSSPQYF
>TRBV10-3|13|few|TRBD1|TRBJ1-1
TGTGCCATCACACCAGGGGGATGGACTGAAGCTTTCTTT
CAITPGGWTEAFF
>TRBV10-1|13|-|-|TRBJ2-7
TGCGCCAGCAGTGAGTCAATTCCGGCGCGTCTTTACTTC
CASSESIPARLYF
>TRBV5-5|14|-|-|TRBJ1-4
TGTGCCAGCAGCTTATGGCAGGGAGGGGAAAAACTGTTTTTT
CASSLWQGGEKLFF
>TRBV12-5|15|-|TRBD1|TRBJ2-7
TGTGCTAGTGGCCCACCCGGGACAGGGGACTACGAGCAGTACTTC
CASGPPGTGDYEQYF
>TRBV19|13|-|TRBD2|TRBJ2-5
TGTGCCAGTAGGCGGGGGGCTCAAGAGACCCAGTACTTC
CASRRGAQETQYF
>TRBV7-9|18|few|TRBD1|TRBJ2-7
TGTGCCAGCAGCCCTCACCCCAAAAGGGACAGGGATATCTACGAGCAGTACTTC
CASSPHPKRDRDIYEQYF
>TRBV30|15|few|TRBD2|TRBJ2-1
TGTGCCTGGAGTGTACTGGCGGGGGCCTACAATGAGCAGTTCTTC
CAWSVLAGAYNEQFF
>TRBV10-3|12|-|TRBD2|TRBJ2-5
TGTGCCATTTCCTGGGAGGGAGAGACCCAGTACTTC
CAISWEGETQYF
>TRBV5-1|14|-|-|TRBJ2-1
TGCGCCAGCAGCTTGGACACATTCTACAATGAGCAGTTCTTC
CASSLDTFYNEQFF
>TRBV28|14|-|TRBD1|TRBJ1-4
TGTGCCAGCAGTTTAAGACAGGGAAGCGAAAAACTGTTTTTT
CASSLRQGSEKLFF
>TRBV5-4|15|-|TRBD1|TRBJ1-2
TGTGCCAGCAGCACACGACAGGGGTTTATACATGGCTACACCTTC
CASSTRQGFIHGYTF
>TRBV6-6|12|-|-|TRBJ2-5
TGTGCCAGCAGCAATACCCAAGAGACCCAGTACTTC
CASSNTQETQYF
>TRBV29-1|13|-|-|TRBJ1-6
TGCAGCGTTGGTATGGGCCTAAATTCACCCCTCCACTTT
CSVGMGLNSPLHF
>TRBV5-6|12|-|-|TRBJ2-3
TGTGCCAGCAGCTTGGCGGGGAGAACGCAGTATTTT
CASSLAGRTQYF
>TRBV11-3|17|-|TRBD2|TRBJ2-1
TGTGCCAGCAGCTCCCAGGGACTAGCGAAATCCTACAATGAGCAGTTCTTC
CASSSQGLAKSYNEQFF
>TRBV15|16|once|-|TRBJ1-4
TGTGCCACCAGCAGACTAAACATCGCAACTAATGAAAAACTGTTTTTT
CATSRLNIATNEKLFF
>TRBV2|13|-|-|TRBJ1-4
TGTGCCAGCAGTGAACAGGGCGGTGAAAAACTGTTTTTT
CASSEQGGEKLFF
>TRBV5-1|13|-|-|TRBJ2-1
TGCGCCAGCAGCTTGGTAGTAAACAATGAGCAGTTCTTC
CASSLVVNNEQFF
>TRBV6-5|13|-|-|TRBJ2-1
TGTGCCAGCAGTTACAGCCAGTACAATGAGCAGTTCTTC
CASSYSQYNEQFF
>TRBV9|15|-|-|TRBJ2-5
TGTGCCAGCAGCCCCGGAGGGACTGCGACGGGGACCCAGTACTTC
CASSPGGTATGTQYF
>TRBV5-1|14|-|-|TRBJ1-5
TGCGCCAGCAGCTCGGGACCTGACGATCAGCCCCAGCATTTT
CASSSGPDDQPQHF
>TRBV7-9|16|-|-|TRBJ2-6
TGTGCCAGCAGCTTAGGAGACAGCTCTGGGGCCAACGTCCTGACTTTC
CASSLGDSSGANVLTF
>TRBV5-4|11|-|TRBD2|TRBJ2-7
TGTGCCAGCAGCTCAGCGGGGGAGCAGTACTTC
CASSSAGEQYF
>TRBV11-3|14|few|TRBD1|TRBJ2-7
TGTGCCAGCAGTAGGGACAGGGTGGTCTACGAGCAGTACTTC
CASSRDRVVYEQYF
>TRBV2|12|-|-|TRBJ1-2
TGTGCCAGCAGTCCAGACCTCTATGGCTACACCTTC
CASSPDLYGYTF
>TRBV2|13|-|-|TRBJ2-3
TGTGCCAGCAGTGGCGGGGTCTCAGATACGCAGTATTTT
CASSGGVSDTQYF
>TRBV15|18|-|-|TRBJ2-3
TGTGCCACCAGCAGATCTTCCGGATTGGGGGCTGGGGCAGATACGCAGTATTTT
CATSRSSGLGAGADTQYF
>TRBV2|13|-|-|TRBJ2-5
TGTGCCAGCAGCCTGGGCGCGGGAGAGACCCAGTACTTC
CASSLGAGETQYF
>TRBV7-9|14|-|-|TRBJ2-1
TGTGCCAGCAGCTTTTCTTACGGTAACAATGAGCAGTTCTTC
CASSFSYGNNEQFF
>TRBV5-1|16|once|-|TRBJ2-7
TGCGCCAGCAGCTTTGGGCTTCGAGACAGTTCCTACGAGCAGTACTTC
CASSFGLRDSSYEQYF
>TRBV5-1|15|few|TRBD1|TRBJ1-1
TGCGCCAGCAGCTGGGGGACAGCAGGGAACACTGAAGCTTTCTTT
CASSWGTAGNTEAFF
>TRBV4-1|12|-|-|TRBJ2-1
TGCGCCAGCAGCCAAGTGGGCGGTGAGCAGTTCTTC
CASSQVGGEQFF
>TRBV5-1|14|-|-|TRBJ2-7
TGCGCCAGCAGCTTGGGGGTCAGGGATTACGAGCAGTACTTC
CASSLGVRDYEQYF
>TRBV7-8|12|few|-|TRBJ1-6
TGTGCCAGCAGCCCGCATGGGTTGGCCCTCCACTTT
CASSPHGLALHF